Each of the 30 T cell receptor beta chains below was sequenced from the same sample in a study of STAT5B mutations in CD4+ large granular lymphocyte leukemia. The protocol was immunoSEQ multiplex PCR, while the TCRdb copy is restricted to in-frame clones and leaves out a portion. Among over 20,000 clones listed, about four fifths were seen once. The sequenced sample consisted of CD4+ T cells from blood buffy coats. The receptors come from a human donor in good health.

This rearrangement joins TRBV11-2 to TRBJ2-4; 9 bases fit TRBD1. V gave up 3 bases and J gave up 13 bases; unmatched junction bases: 19. In germline, CDR1 is SGHAT, CDR2 FQNNGV. This CDR3 is built from 17 residues. CDR3 residues: CASSFHGSRTGALEQYF. For the CDR3, the DNA is TGTGCCAGCAGCTTCCATGGGAGTAGGACAGGGGCCCTTGAGCAGTACTTC.

The rearrangement links TRBV7-3 to TRBJ2-3; D perhaps matches TRBD2 (5 bases). Trimming took 2 bases from V and 7 from J, leaving 16 bases between them. The CDR3 sequence is 15 residues long. CDR1 is SGHTA and CDR2 is FQGTGA in the germline V gene. The CDR3 DNA follows: TGTGCCAGCAGCTTAGGAGTGAGTCCGGGGAATACGCAGTATTTT. It yields the protein CASSLGVSPGNTQYF.

The gene calls are TRBV9 and TRBJ2-6; D may be TRBD2 (6 bases). Deletions cut 2 bases from V and 1 base from J, with 10 bases between. This CDR3 contains 16 residues. Germline V gene sequence: CDR1 SGDLS, CDR2 YYNGEE. The CDR3 coding sequence is TGTGCCAGCAGCGTCGCGGGGCAGTCTGGGGCCAACGTCCTGACTTTC. Translation gives CASSVAGQSGANVLTF.

A single count supports this clone. The chain couples TRBV7-9 to TRBJ2-1; 11 nucleotides agree with TRBD2. Germline trimming cut 1 base from V and 7 bases from J; bases unmatched to any gene: 3. The CDR3 contains 15 residues. Germline CDR1 is SEHNR and CDR2 is FQNEAQ (reference sequence). The CDR3 spells CASSLELAGANEQFF. The CDR3 DNA follows: TGTGCCAGCAGCTTAGAACTAGCGGGAGCAAATGAGCAGTTCTTC.

The CDR3 DNA reads as TGCGCCAGCAGCTTTTCCCTGGGCGTTACGGGCACAGATACGCAGTATTTT. Amino acids: CASSFSLGVTGTDTQYF. The V gene is TRBV5-1, the J gene TRBJ2-3, with D uncertain. CDR3 length: 17 amino acids. Between the trimmed V and J ends, which lost 2 bases and 1 base, there was a span of 17 bases. Germline CDR1 SGHRS, CDR2 YFSETQ.

This rearrangement joins TRBV5-1 to TRBJ2-5; D possibly corresponds to TRBD1 (6 bases). V shed 1 base and J shed 2 bases, with 12 bases lying between them. The length of the CDR3 is 15 residues. Per germline, CDR1 SGHRS and CDR2 YFSETQ. CDR3 amino acids: CASSLLTGQQETQYF. As DNA, the CDR3 is TGCGCCAGCAGCTTGCTTACGGGACAACAAGAGACCCAGTACTTC. The variable domain in full, completed from reference TRBV5-1 and TRBJ2-5, reads KAGVTQTPRYLIKTRGQQVTLSCSPISGHRSVSWYQQTPGQGLQFLFEYFSETQRNKGNFPGRFSGRQFSNSRSEMNVSTLELGDSALYLCASSLLTGQQETQYFGPGTRLLVL.

This chain uses TRBV6-1 with TRBJ1-1; D possibly corresponds to TRBD1 (5 bases). CDR3 length: 15 residues. Germline CDR1 MNHNS, CDR2 SASEGT. Deletions cut 2 bases from V and 1 base from J, with 11 bases between. The CDR3 coding sequence is TGTGCCAGCAGTGAAATAGGGGCACCGAACACTGAAGCTTTCTTT. Amino acids: CASSEIGAPNTEAFF.

This clone has more than one count but fewer than ten. J is TRBJ1-2 and V is TRBV7-9; no reliable D call. The CDR3 loop spans 13 amino acids. The germline gives CDR1 SEHNR, CDR2 FQNEAQ (reference sequence). V lost 3 bases to trimming and J lost 8 bases, with 13 bases between them. The CDR3 DNA reads TGTGCCAGCAGCTTGGGAGGGCGCGAGGGCTACACCTTC. Its protein product is CASSLGGREGYTF.

V and J are TRBV4-1 and TRBJ1-4, with a tentative D call TRBD1 (5 bases). The CDR3 has 13 amino acids. The germline CDR1 and CDR2 sequences are MGHRA and YSYEKL. V was trimmed by 8 bases and J by 10 bases, leaving 17 bases between them. The DNA of the CDR3 is TGCGCCAGCCTGGAACCTAATGGGGCAAAACTGTTTTTT. It codes for CASLEPNGAKLFF.

This rearrangement joins TRBV7-2 to TRBJ2-3; TRBD1 aligns across 12 bases. The CDR3 covers 16 residues. V lost 3 bases to trimming and J lost 4 bases; unmatched junction nucleotides: 5. Looked up from germline, CDR1 is SGHTA and CDR2 is FQGNSA. CDR3 DNA sequence: TGTGCCAGCAGCTTCCCCGGGACAGGGGGCGCAGATACGCAGTATTTT. The encoded protein is CASSFPGTGGADTQYF.

The chain uses TRBV6-5 and TRBJ2-2; the match to TRBD2 covers 7 bases. The V gene end was trimmed by 2 bases and the J gene end by 4 bases; junction bases not matched to a gene: 7. CDR1 MNHEY and CDR2 SVGAGI come from the germline V gene. This CDR3 is built from 16 residues. DNA for the CDR3: TGTGCCAGCAGTTACGGCCCTAGCGGATCCACCGGGGAGCTGTTTTTT. This translates into CASSYGPSGSTGELFF.

This clone showed up just once. The V call is TRBV30, the J call TRBJ1-3; D is unclear. Trimming shortened V by 0 bases and J by 4 bases, and 10 bases separated the two germline ends. The length of the CDR3 is 14 residues. Germline CDR1 GTSNPN, CDR2 SVGIG (reference sequence). In DNA, the CDR3 is TGTGCCTGGAGTGTCGGTCATAGAGGAAACACCATATATTTT. The encoded protein is CAWSVGHRGNTIYF. The complete variable domain, with remaining parts taken from reference TRBV30 and TRBJ1-3, reads SQTIHQWPATLVQPVGSPLSLECTVEGTSNPNLYWYRQAAGRGLQLLFYSVGIGQISSEVPQNLSASRPQDRQFILSSKKLLLSDSGFYLCAWSVGHRGNTIYFGEGSWLTVV.

This chain links TRBV6-6 with TRBJ1-5; D gene ambiguous. Per germline, CDR1 MNHNY and CDR2 SVGAGI (reference sequence). The V and J ends lost 6 bases and 5 bases respectively, with 14 bases between them. The CDR3 runs 14 residues. This CDR3 is CASSRSRAYQPQHF. CDR3 nucleotide sequence: TGTGCCAGCAGCCGATCTCGTGCATATCAGCCCCAGCATTTT.

The chain has TRBV18 and TRBJ2-1, with 7 bases aligning to TRBD1. With 3 bases clipped from V and 7 bases from J, the junction kept 3 bases outside the gene matches. The V gene's germline CDR1 is KGHSH and CDR2 LQKENI. This CDR3 is 13 amino acids long. Here the CDR3 DNA reads TGTGCCAGCTCACCTCACAGGGGTAATGAGCAGTTCTTC. Translation gives CASSPHRGNEQFF. The entire variable domain, with the rest obtained from reference TRBV18 and TRBJ2-1, is as follows: NAGVMQNPRHLVRRRGQEARLRCSPMKGHSHVYWYRQLPEEGLKFMVYLQKENIIDESGMPKERFSAEFPKEGPSILRIQQVVRGDSAAYFCASSPHRGNEQFFGPGTRLTVL.

The CDR3 DNA is TGTGCCAGCAGCCGTAACGCCCAGGGGTACGACTACGAGCAGTACTTC. As protein: CASSRNAQGYDYEQYF. The chain links TRBV5-6 to TRBJ2-7, with D perhaps TRBD1 (6 bases). The CDR3 consists of 16 residues. V was cut by 4 bases and J by 3 bases, with 20 bases left in between. In germline, CDR1 is SGHDT, CDR2 YYEEEE.

This rearrangement joins TRBV18 to TRBJ2-7, with TRBD2 as a possible D gene (7 bases). Between the trimmed V and J ends, which lost 5 bases and 3 bases, there was a span of 20 bases. The CDR3 covers 16 residues. Germline CDR1 reads KGHSH; CDR2 reads LQKENI. CDR3 amino acids: CASSERGGAKSYEQYF. In DNA, the CDR3 is TGTGCCAGCTCAGAGAGGGGGGGCGCTAAAAGCTACGAGCAGTACTTC.

The J gene is TRBJ2-3, the V gene TRBV19; 9 bases line up with TRBD1. CDR1 is LNHDA and CDR2 is SQIVND in the germline V gene (reference sequence). J lost 3 bases, V lost 6 bases, and 7 bases had no gene match. The length of the CDR3 is 15 residues. Here the CDR3 DNA reads TGTGCCAGTAGCGAGACAGGGGGTCGAACAGATACGCAGTATTTT. Residues: CASSETGGRTDTQYF.

For the CDR3, the DNA is TGTGCCAGCAGCCAGAGGGGGGAGCTGTTTTTT. Translation gives CASSQRGELFF. V and J are TRBV7-2 and TRBJ2-2; no definite D call. This CDR3 comprises 11 residues. Trimming stripped 5 bases from V and 8 bases from J, with 6 bases between. The germline V gene encodes CDR1 SGHTA and CDR2 FQGNSA. Based on the CDR3 plus reference TRBV7-2 and TRBJ2-2, the full variable domain is GAGVSQSPSNKVTEKGKDVELRCDPISGHTALYWYRQSLGQGLEFLIYFQGNSAPDKSGLPSDRFSAERTGGSVSTLTIQRTQQEDSAVYLCASSQRGELFFGEGSRLTVL.

The V and J genes are TRBV7-8 and TRBJ2-1; D perhaps matches TRBD2 (5 bases). With 5 bases removed from V and 1 base from J, the gap between germline ends came to 24 bases. The CDR3 consists of 19 residues. CDR1 and CDR2 (germline): SGHVS, FQNEAQ. This chain's CDR3 is CASSHLETRRLASYNEQFF. CDR3 coding DNA: TGTGCCAGCAGCCATCTCGAGACCCGGCGGCTAGCATCCTACAATGAGCAGTTCTTC.

This chain joins TRBV2 and TRBJ1-1, with D possibly being TRBD1 (5 bases). Trimming took 4 bases from V and 1 from J, leaving 10 bases between them. The CDR3 sequence is 14 residues long. Germline V CDR1 and CDR2: SNHLY, FYNNEI. The CDR3 nucleotides read TGTGCCAGCAGTGGGGAAGGGGAGAACACTGAAGCTTTCTTT. Protein sequence: CASSGEGENTEAFF.

The chain employs TRBV2 and TRBJ1-6; possible D gene TRBD1, 6 bases. Germline V gene lookup returns CDR1 SNHLY and CDR2 FYNNEI. V lost 7 bases and J 0 bases, leaving 16 bases between the germline ends. This CDR3 has 17 residues. CDR3 amino acids: CASTWGQARSYNSPLHF. The CDR3 DNA reads as TGTGCCAGCACTTGGGGGCAGGCACGCTCCTATAATTCACCCCTCCACTTT.

This sequence joins TRBV2 and TRBJ1-1, with 10 bases lining up with TRBD1. The CDR3 consists of 13 residues. The V segment lost 11 bases and the J segment 4 bases; nucleotides outside the gene matches: 7. Per the germline V gene, CDR1 is SNHLY and CDR2 is FYNNEI. CDR3 residues: CAGLTGGLTEAFF. The CDR3 region has the DNA TGTGCCGGACTGACAGGGGGCCTCACTGAAGCTTTCTTT.

This sequence joins TRBV25-1 and TRBJ1-6, with 7 positions matching TRBD1. Germline CDR1 MGHDK, CDR2 SYGVNS. The CDR3 contains 13 residues. Unmatched junction bases numbered 8, after V lost 8 bases and J lost 10 bases. The CDR3 DNA follows: TGTGCCAGCGCGTCCCAGGGGGGATCACCCCTCCACTTT. Amino acid sequence: CASASQGGSPLHF.

V is TRBV7-7 and J is TRBJ2-7, with unresolved D. Germline values: CDR1 SSHAT, CDR2 FNYEAQ (reference sequence). V lost 2 bases and J 4 bases, leaving 6 bases between the germline ends. This CDR3 region has 12 residues. For the CDR3, the DNA is TGTGCCAGCAGCTTAAACGGATACGAGCAGTACGTC. As protein: CASSLNGYEQYV.

The chain carries TRBV11-3 and TRBJ2-7; D is possibly TRBD2 (5 bases). Germline V lookup: CDR1 SGHNT, CDR2 YENEEA. V was pared by 1 base and J by 3 bases, with 7 bases between. The CDR3 runs to 13 residues. The CDR3 is CASSLGSVYEQYF. The CDR3 bases are TGTGCCAGCAGCTTAGGTAGCGTCTACGAGCAGTACTTC.

This chain uses TRBV6-5 with TRBJ1-5; D call uncertain. The germline CDR1 and CDR2 sequences are MNHEY and SVGAGI. The CDR3 sequence is 15 residues long. The ends were cut back, 0 bases at V and 0 bases at J, with 6 bases in the middle. CDR3 amino acids: CASSYSVYSNQPQHF. CDR3 DNA sequence: TGTGCCAGCAGTTACTCGGTGTATAGCAATCAGCCCCAGCATTTT.

As regards this clone: This sample also contains other DNA sequences that code for the same CDR3. The chain combines TRBV19 with TRBJ2-4; D could derive from TRBD1 or TRBD2 (5 bases each). CDR1 and CDR2 (germline): LNHDA, SQIVND (reference sequence). The CDR3 is made up of 11 amino acids. Trimming left V 3 bases short and J 10 bases short, with 7 bases between. CDR3 in amino acids: CASSMGVIQYF. The CDR3 nucleotides read TGTGCCAGTAGTATGGGGGTTATTCAGTACTTC.

The chain combines TRBV2 with TRBJ2-7, with no clear D. The germline V gene has CDR1 SNHLY and CDR2 FYNNEI. The V and J ends lost 6 bases and 3 bases respectively, with 21 bases between them. The CDR3 sequence is 16 residues long. CDR3 loop: CASRGQRYQVDYEQYV. The DNA of the CDR3 is TGTGCCAGCAGAGGGCAGCGATACCAAGTAGACTACGAGCAGTACGTC.

V and J are TRBV11-3 and TRBJ2-2; 8 bases map to TRBD2. The germline V gene has CDR1 SGHNT and CDR2 YENEEA. This CDR3 region has 16 residues. J lost 5 bases, V lost 5 bases, and 10 bases had no gene match. CDR3: CASSRPTSGRTGELFF. CDR3 DNA: TGTGCCAGCAGCCGTCCAACTAGCGGCAGAACCGGGGAGCTGTTTTTT.

The chain uses TRBV5-1 and TRBJ2-7; maybe TRBD2 (5 bases). Germline V lookup: CDR1 SGHRS, CDR2 YFSETQ. The V end was cut by 0 bases, the J end by 6 bases, with 19 bases between. This CDR3 contains 16 residues. The CDR3 bases are TGCGCCAGCAGCTTGGTAGGACTCGCAGTGGAGTTCGAGCAGTACTTC. As protein: CASSLVGLAVEFEQYF.